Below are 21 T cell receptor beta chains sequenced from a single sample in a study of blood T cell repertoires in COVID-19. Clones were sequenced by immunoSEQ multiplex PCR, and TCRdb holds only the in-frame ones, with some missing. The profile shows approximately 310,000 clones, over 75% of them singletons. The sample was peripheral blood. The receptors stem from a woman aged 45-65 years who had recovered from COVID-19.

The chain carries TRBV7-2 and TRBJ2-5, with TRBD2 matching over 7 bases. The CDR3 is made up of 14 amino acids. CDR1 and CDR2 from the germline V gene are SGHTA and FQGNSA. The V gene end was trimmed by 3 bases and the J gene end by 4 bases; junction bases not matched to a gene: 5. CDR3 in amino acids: CASSFLGRAETQYF. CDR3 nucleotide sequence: TGTGCCAGCAGCTTTTTAGGGAGGGCAGAGACCCAGTACTTC.

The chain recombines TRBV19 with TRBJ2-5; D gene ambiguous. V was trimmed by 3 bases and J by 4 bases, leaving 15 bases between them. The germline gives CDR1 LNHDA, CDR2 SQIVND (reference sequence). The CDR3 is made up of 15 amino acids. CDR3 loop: CASSMQIRRVETQYF. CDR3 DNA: TGTGCCAGTAGTATGCAGATACGACGGGTAGAGACCCAGTACTTC.

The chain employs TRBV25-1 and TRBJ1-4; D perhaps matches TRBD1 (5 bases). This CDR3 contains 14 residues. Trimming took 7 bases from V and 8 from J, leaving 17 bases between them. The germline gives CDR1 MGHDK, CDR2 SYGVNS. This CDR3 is CASTRPGGQEKLFF. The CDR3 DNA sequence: TGTGCCAGCACCCGGCCGGGGGGTCAAGAAAAACTGTTTTTT.

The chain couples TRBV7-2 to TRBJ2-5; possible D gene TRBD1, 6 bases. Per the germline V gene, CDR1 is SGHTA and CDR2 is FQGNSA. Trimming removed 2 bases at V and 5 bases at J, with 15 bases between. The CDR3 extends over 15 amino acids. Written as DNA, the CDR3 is TGTGCCAGCAGCTTACAGACAGGTCTTCGGGAGACCCAGTACTTC. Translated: CASSLQTGLRETQYF.

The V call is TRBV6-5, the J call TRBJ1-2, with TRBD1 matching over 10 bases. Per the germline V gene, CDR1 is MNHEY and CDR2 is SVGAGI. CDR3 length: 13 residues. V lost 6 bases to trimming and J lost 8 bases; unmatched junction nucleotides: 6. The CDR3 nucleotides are TGTGCCAGCAGGACGACAGGGGGCAACGGCTACACCTTC. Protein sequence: CASRTTGGNGYTF.

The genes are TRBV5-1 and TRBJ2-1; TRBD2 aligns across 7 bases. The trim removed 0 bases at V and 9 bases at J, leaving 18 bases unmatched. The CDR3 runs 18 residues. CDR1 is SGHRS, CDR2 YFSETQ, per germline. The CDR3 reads CASSLERAGAALGGEQFF. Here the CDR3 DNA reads TGCGCCAGCAGCTTGGAAAGGGCGGGAGCGGCGTTAGGTGGTGAGCAGTTCTTC.

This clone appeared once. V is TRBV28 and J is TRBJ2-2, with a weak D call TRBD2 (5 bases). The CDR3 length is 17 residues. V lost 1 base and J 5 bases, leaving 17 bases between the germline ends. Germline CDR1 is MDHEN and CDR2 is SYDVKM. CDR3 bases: TGTGCCAGCAGTTTATTTCACACCTCGAGGGTAACCGGGGAGCTGTTTTTT. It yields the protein CASSLFHTSRVTGELFF.

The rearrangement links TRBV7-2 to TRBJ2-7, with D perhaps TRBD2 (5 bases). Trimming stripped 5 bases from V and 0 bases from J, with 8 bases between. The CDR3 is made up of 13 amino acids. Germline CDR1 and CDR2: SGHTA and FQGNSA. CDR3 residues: CASSPRVSYEQYF. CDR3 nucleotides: TGTGCCAGCAGCCCGCGGGTCTCCTACGAGCAGTACTTC.

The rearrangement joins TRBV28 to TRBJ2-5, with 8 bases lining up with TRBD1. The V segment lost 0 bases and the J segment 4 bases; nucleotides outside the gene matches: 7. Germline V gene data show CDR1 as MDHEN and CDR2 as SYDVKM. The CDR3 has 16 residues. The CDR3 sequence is CASSLWLTGDGETQYF. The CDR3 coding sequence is TGTGCCAGCAGTTTATGGCTGACAGGGGATGGAGAGACCCAGTACTTC.

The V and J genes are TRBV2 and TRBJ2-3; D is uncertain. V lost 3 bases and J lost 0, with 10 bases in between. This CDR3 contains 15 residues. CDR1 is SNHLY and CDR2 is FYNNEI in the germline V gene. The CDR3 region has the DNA TGTGCCAGCAGTGAGAAGAGGTTTAGCACAGATACGCAGTATTTT. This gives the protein CASSEKRFSTDTQYF.

CDR3 sequence reads: CASSQDFARREAFF. In nucleotides, the CDR3 is TGCGCCAGCAGCCAAGATTTCGCCCGGAGAGAAGCTTTCTTT. The chain links TRBV4-1 to TRBJ1-1; no firm D call. Germline V gives CDR1 MGHRA, CDR2 YSYEKL. V was trimmed by 0 bases and J by 8 bases, leaving 13 bases between them. This CDR3 spans 14 amino acids.

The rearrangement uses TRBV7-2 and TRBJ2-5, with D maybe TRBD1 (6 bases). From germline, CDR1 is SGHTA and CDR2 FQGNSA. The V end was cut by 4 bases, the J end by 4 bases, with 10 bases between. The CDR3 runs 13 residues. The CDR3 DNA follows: TGTGCCAGCAGCTGGGGACATGGAGAGACCCAGTACTTC. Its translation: CASSWGHGETQYF.

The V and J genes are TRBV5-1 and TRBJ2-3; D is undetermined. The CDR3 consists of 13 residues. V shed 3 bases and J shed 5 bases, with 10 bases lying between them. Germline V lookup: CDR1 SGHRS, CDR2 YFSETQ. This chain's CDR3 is CASSSYGLDTQYF. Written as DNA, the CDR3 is TGCGCCAGCAGCTCCTACGGTCTAGATACGCAGTATTTT.

CDR3 DNA: TGTGCCAGCAGCCGGGACAGGGACTACGAGCAGTACTTC. It encodes CASSRDRDYEQYF. The genes are TRBV5-4 and TRBJ2-7, with 9 positions matching TRBD1. With 4 bases clipped from V and 3 bases from J, the junction kept 2 bases outside the gene matches. CDR3 size: 13 residues. The germline V gene encodes CDR1 SGHNT and CDR2 YYREEE (reference sequence).

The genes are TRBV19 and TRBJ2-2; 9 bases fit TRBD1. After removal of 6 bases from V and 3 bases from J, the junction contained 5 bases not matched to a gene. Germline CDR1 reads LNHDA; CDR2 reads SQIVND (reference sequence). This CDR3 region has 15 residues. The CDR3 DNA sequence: TGTGCCAGTAGAACGAGACAGGGGGACACCGGGGAGCTGTTTTTT. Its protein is CASRTRQGDTGELFF.

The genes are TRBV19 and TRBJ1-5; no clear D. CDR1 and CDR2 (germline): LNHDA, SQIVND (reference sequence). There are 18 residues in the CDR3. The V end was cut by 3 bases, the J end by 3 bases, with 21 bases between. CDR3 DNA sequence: TGTGCCAGTAGTATCCTAAAACCACAGTCGCCTTTCAATCAGCCCCAGCATTTT. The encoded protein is CASSILKPQSPFNQPQHF.

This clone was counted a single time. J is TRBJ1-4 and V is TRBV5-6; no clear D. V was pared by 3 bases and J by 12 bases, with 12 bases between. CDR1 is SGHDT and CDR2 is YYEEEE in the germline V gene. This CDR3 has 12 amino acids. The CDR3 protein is CASSYYAGELFF. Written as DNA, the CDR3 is TGTGCCAGCAGCTATTACGCCGGGGAACTGTTTTTT.

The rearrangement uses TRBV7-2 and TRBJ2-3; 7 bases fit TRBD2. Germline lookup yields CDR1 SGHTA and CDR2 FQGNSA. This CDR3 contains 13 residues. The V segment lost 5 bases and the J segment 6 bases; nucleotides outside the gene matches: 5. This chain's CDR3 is CASSGREGDTQYF. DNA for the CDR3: TGTGCCAGCAGCGGAAGGGAGGGGGATACGCAGTATTTT.

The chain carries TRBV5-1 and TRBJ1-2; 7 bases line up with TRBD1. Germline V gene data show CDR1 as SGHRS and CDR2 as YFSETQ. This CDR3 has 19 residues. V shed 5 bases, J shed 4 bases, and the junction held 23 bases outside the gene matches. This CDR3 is CASRYETFPGQRRGYGYTF. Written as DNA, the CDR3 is TGCGCCAGCAGGTACGAAACCTTCCCGGGACAGCGACGAGGCTATGGCTACACCTTC.

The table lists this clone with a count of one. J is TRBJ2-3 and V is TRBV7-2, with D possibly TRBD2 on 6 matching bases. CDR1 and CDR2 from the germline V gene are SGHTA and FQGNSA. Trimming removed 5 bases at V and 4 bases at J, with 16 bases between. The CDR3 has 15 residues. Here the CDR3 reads CASSEWRAVPDTQYF. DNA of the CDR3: TGTGCCAGCAGCGAGTGGAGGGCGGTCCCAGATACGCAGTATTTT.

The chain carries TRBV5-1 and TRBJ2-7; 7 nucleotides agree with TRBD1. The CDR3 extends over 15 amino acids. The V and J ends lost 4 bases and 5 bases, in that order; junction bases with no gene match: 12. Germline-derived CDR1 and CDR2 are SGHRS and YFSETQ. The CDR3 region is CASSSGTDRNDEQYF. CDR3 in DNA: TGCGCCAGCAGCAGTGGAACGGACAGGAACGACGAGCAGTACTTC.